This is a list of T cell receptor beta chains from one sample in a study of cytomegalovirus exposure and HLA in healthy donors. Some clones are missing from TCRdb's copy, which holds only in-frame ones; the method was immunoSEQ multiplex PCR. The sample has about 150,000 clones, 70% to 90% seen once. Specimen: PBMCs. All receptors derive from a middle-aged woman in good health and CMV-seropositive. CDR3s include the opening cysteine and the closing phenylalanine or tryptophan. D genes are given only for firm matches. Expanded clones get a size class; other rows say once, few or many, or leave the size out.

d_call	v_call	j_call	clone_size	cdr3_aa	cdr3_nt
TRBD1	TRBV27	TRBJ1-3	few	CASSLWGTGARNTIYF	TGTGCCAGCAGTTTATGGGGGACAGGGGCGAGAAACACCATATATTTT
TRBD1	TRBV30	TRBJ1-3	NA	CAWSAGTASGNTIYF	TGTGCCTGGAGTGCCGGGACAGCCTCTGGAAACACCATATATTTT
TRBD2	TRBV7-7	TRBJ2-3	NA	CASSVSGGDTDTQYF	TGTGCTAGCAGCGTTAGCGGGGGGGACACAGATACGCAGTATTTT
NA	TRBV5-1	TRBJ2-5	NA	CASSAATGQETQYF	TGCGCCAGCAGCGCGGCCACCGGACAAGAGACCCAGTACTTC
NA	TRBV7-9	TRBJ1-2	NA	CASSLGRTGEGYTF	TGTGCCAGCAGCTTAGGAAGGACGGGGGAAGGCTACACCTTC
TRBD2	TRBV5-1	TRBJ2-3	NA	CASSLASSGFGDTQYF	TGCGCCAGCAGCTTGGCGTCTAGCGGCTTCGGGGATACGCAGTATTTT
NA	TRBV6-5	TRBJ1-3	NA	CASTRVWGAGNTIYF	TGTGCCAGCACCCGTGTGTGGGGGGCTGGAAACACCATATATTTT
TRBD1	TRBV2	TRBJ1-1	NA	CASRSTGGPNTEAFF	TGTGCCAGCAGATCTACAGGGGGACCCAACACTGAAGCTTTCTTT
NA	TRBV11-3	TRBJ2-3	NA	CASSYPSRTDTQYF	TGTGCCAGCAGCTATCCTAGCCGTACAGATACGCAGTATTTT
TRBD2	TRBV27	TRBJ2-7	NA	CASRGTSGKSVYEQYF	TGTGCCAGCAGGGGGACTAGCGGGAAATCGGTCTACGAGCAGTACTTC
TRBD1	TRBV29-1	TRBJ1-1	NA	CSVGPGTGTEAFF	TGCAGCGTTGGCCCCGGGACAGGAACTGAAGCTTTCTTT
NA	TRBV21-1	TRBJ2-3	NA	CAPNEWSGASTDTQYF	TGTGCCCCAAATGAGTGGAGCGGGGCTAGCACAGATACGCAGTATTTT
TRBD1	TRBV7-8	TRBJ2-1	NA	CASRLRQGGINEQFF	TGTGCCAGCAGACTCCGACAGGGGGGTATCAATGAGCAGTTCTTC
TRBD1	TRBV6-6	TRBJ1-2	few	CASSPTGDYGYTF	TGTGCCAGCAGCCCGACAGGGGACTATGGCTACACCTTC
NA	TRBV30	TRBJ2-7	NA	CATDTQGSTYEQYF	TGTGCCACAGACACACAGGGTTCTACCTACGAGCAGTACTTC
TRBD2	TRBV27	TRBJ2-1	NA	CASSSLTSGRNYNEQFF	TGTGCCAGCAGTTCCCTGACTAGCGGGAGAAACTACAATGAGCAGTTCTTC
NA	TRBV19	TRBJ1-5	NA	CASSIVGGSNQPQHF	TGTGCCAGTAGTATAGTAGGGGGTAGCAATCAGCCCCAGCATTTT
NA	TRBV2	TRBJ1-2	NA	CASSRGTSGYGYTF	TGTGCCAGCAGTCGCGGGACGAGTGGGTATGGCTACACCTTC
TRBD2	TRBV28	TRBJ2-7	NA	CASSSTLAGGHLKEQYF	TGTGCCAGCAGTTCCACCCTAGCGGGAGGGCATTTGAAGGAGCAGTACTTC
NA	TRBV27	TRBJ2-4	NA	CASSTGIAKNIQYF	TGTGCCAGCAGTACGGGTATAGCCAAAAACATTCAGTACTTC
TRBD1	TRBV5-1	TRBJ2-7	NA	CASSLGAQYRGGRAEQYF	TGCGCCAGCAGCTTGGGGGCTCAATACAGGGGCGGCAGGGCCGAGCAGTACTTC
NA	TRBV5-1	TRBJ2-7	NA	CASSLGPTSSVYEQYF	TGCGCCAGCAGCTTGGGACCTACTAGTTCGGTCTACGAGCAGTACTTC
TRBD2	TRBV5-1	TRBJ2-7	NA	CASSSLAGVYEQYF	TGCGCCAGCAGCTCGTTAGCGGGAGTATACGAGCAGTACTTC
NA	TRBV5-4	TRBJ2-5	NA	CASSLAGGQETQYF	TGTGCCAGCAGCTTGGCCGGGGGACAAGAGACCCAGTACTTC
NA	TRBV11-2	TRBJ1-2	NA	CASSLGRVAGYTF	TGTGCCAGCAGCTTAGGCAGGGTGGCGGGCTACACCTTC